The present T cell receptor beta chain was sequenced within a study of Ad26.COV2.S vaccination and SARS-CoV-2 variants. Study results and caveats: People who got the vaccine had more spike-specific TCR breadth than people who got placebo.

The germline V gene has CDR1 SGHRS and CDR2 YFSETQ. The V gene lost 0 bases and the J gene lost 7 bases, with 16 bases spanning the gap. The CDR3 spans 15 residues. With respect to this clone: The antigen is undetermined.

Treatment: 15 to 20 received Ad26.COV2.S at low or high dose, single or two shots; roughly 5 received placebo; per-sample allocation not given. The samples date from day 63 after the first vaccine or placebo injection. Donor was an adult aged 18-55 years in Boston. The data were produced by immunoSEQ multiplex PCR, yet TCRdb's version contains in-frame clones alone and is incomplete. The sample carries 430,000 or so clones, 89% recorded once. The material sequenced was peripheral blood, taken in a trial of Ad26.COV2.S vaccine versus placebo. The V gene is TRBV5-1, the J gene TRBJ1-2; D perhaps matches TRBD1 (6 bases). The receptor comes from a person between 18 and 65 years old who received the Ad26.COV2.S COVID-19 vaccine or a placebo. Written as DNA, the CDR3 is TGCGCCAGCAGCTTGGCTCGGGGGCATCTCTCTGGCTACACCTTC. Translating gives CASSLARGHLSGYTF.